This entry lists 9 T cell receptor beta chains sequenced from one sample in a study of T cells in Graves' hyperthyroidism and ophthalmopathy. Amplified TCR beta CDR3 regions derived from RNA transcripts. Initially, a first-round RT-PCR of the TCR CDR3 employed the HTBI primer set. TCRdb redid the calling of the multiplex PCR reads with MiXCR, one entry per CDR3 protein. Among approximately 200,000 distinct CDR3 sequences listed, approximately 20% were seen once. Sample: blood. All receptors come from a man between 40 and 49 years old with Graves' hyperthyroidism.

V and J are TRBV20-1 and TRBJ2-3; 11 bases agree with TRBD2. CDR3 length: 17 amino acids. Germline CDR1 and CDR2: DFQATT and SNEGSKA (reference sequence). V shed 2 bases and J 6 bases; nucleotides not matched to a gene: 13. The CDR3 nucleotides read TGCAGTGCTAGACCAATAGCGGGGGGGCCTTTCGGGGATACGCAGTATTTT. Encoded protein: CSARPIAGGPFGDTQYF.

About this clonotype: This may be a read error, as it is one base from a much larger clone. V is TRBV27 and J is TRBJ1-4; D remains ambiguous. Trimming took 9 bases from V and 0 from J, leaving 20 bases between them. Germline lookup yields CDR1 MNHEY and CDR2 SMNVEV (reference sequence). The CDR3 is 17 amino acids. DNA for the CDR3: TGTGCCAGTTGCTCATCGCTAACCAGATCAACTAATGAAAAACTGTTTTTT. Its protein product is CASCSSLTRSTNEKLFF. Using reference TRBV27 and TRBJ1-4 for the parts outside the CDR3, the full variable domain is EAQVTQNPRYLITVTGKKLTVTCSQNMNHEYMSWYRQDPGLGLRQIYYSMNVEVTDKGDVPEGYKVSRKEKRNFPLILESPSPNQTSLYFCASCSSLTRSTNEKLFFGSGTQLSVL.

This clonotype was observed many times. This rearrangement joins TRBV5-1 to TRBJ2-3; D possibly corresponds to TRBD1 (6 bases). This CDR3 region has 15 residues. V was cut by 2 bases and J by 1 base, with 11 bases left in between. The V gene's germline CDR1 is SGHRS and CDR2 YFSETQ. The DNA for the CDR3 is TGCGCCAGCAGCTTACAGGGACCTGGCACAGATACGCAGTATTTT. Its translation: CASSLQGPGTDTQYF.

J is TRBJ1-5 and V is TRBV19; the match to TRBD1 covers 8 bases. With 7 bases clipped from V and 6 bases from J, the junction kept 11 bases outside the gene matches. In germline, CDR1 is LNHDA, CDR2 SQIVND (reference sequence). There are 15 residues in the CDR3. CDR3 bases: TGTGCCAGTACCATGGGTCCAGGGGGCGTTCAGCCCCAGCATTTT. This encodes CASTMGPGGVQPQHF.

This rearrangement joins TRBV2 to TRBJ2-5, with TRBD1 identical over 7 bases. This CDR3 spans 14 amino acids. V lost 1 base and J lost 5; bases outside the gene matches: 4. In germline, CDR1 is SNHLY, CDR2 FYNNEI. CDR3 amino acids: CASSEVARGETQYF. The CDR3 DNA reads TGTGCCAGCAGTGAAGTCGCCAGGGGGGAGACCCAGTACTTC.

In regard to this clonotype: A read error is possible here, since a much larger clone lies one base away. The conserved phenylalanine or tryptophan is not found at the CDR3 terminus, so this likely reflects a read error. Here the CDR3 DNA reads TGTGCCAGCAGCTTAGATCAGTACAATGAGCAGTTCCTC. It is translated as CASSLDQYNEQFL. The chain is built from TRBV11-2 and TRBJ2-1; no clear D gene. Germline CDR1 reads SGHAT; CDR2 reads FQNNGV. Trimming removed 0 bases from V and 4 bases from J, with 4 bases in between. This CDR3 spans 13 amino acids.

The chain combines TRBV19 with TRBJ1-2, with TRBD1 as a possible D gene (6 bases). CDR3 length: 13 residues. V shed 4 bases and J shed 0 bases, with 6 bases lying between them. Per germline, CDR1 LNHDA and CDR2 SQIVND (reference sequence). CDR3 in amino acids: CASSTGANYGYTF. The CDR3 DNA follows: TGTGCCAGTAGTACAGGGGCTAACTATGGCTACACCTTC.

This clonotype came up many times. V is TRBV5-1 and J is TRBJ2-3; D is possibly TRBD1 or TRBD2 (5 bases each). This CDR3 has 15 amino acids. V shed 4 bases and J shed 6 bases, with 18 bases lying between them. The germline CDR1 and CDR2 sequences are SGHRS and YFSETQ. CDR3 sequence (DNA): TGCGCCAGCAGCGCCGGGACGCACGCTATGGATACGCAGTATTTT. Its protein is CASSAGTHAMDTQYF.

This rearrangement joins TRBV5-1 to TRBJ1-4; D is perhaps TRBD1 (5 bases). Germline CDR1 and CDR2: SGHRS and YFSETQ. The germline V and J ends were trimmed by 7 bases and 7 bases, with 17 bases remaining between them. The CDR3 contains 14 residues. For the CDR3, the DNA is TGCGCCAGCCGCCTAGGGGTCCAGGGTGAAAAACTGTTTTTT. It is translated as CASRLGVQGEKLFF.